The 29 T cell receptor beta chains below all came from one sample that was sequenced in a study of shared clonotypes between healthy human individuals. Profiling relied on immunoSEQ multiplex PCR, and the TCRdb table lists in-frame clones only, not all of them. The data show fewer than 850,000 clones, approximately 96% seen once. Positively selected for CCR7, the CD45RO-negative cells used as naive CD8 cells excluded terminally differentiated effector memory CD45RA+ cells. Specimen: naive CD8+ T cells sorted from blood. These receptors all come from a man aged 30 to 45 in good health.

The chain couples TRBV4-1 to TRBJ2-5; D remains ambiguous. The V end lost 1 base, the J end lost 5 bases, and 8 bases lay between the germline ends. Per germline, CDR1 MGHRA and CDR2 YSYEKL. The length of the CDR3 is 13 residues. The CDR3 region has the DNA TGCGCCAGCAGCCAAGCGGTATTGGAGACCCAGTACTTC. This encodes CASSQAVLETQYF.

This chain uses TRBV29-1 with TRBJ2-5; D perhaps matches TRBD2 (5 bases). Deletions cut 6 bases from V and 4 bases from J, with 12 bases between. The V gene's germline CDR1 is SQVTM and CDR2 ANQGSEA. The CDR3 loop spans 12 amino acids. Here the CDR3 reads CSVIGISETQYF. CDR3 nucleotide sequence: TGCAGCGTGATCGGGATATCAGAGACCCAGTACTTC.

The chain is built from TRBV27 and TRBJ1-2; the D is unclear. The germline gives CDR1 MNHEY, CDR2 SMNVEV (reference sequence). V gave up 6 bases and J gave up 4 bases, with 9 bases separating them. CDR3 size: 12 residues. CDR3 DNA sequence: TGTGCCAGCAGCAACGACGGCTATGGCTACACCTTC. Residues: CASSNDGYGYTF.

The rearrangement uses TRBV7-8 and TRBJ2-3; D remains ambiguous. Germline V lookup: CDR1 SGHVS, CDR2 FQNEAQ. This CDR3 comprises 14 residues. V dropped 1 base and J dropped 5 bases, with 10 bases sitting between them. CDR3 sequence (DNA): TGTGCCAGCAGCTTAGGTCGGGTCAAAGATACGCAGTATTTT. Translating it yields CASSLGRVKDTQYF.

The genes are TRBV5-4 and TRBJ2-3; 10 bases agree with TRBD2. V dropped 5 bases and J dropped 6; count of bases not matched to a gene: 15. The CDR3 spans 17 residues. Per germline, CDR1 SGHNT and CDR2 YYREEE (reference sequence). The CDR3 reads CASRRAGLAAQKDTQYF. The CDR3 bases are TGTGCCAGCAGAAGAGCCGGACTAGCGGCCCAGAAGGATACGCAGTATTTT.

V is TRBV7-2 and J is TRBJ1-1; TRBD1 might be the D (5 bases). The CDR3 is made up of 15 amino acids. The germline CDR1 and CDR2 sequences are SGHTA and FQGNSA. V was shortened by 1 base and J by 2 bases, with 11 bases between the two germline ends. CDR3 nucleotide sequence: TGTGCCAGCAGCTTAGTTCTGGGGCCTAACACTGAAGCTTTCTTT. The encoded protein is CASSLVLGPNTEAFF.

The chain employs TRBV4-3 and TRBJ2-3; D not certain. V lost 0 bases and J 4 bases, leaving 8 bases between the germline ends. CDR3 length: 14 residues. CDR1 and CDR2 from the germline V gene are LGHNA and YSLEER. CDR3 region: CASSQDGVADTQYF. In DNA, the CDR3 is TGCGCCAGCAGCCAAGATGGCGTGGCAGATACGCAGTATTTT.

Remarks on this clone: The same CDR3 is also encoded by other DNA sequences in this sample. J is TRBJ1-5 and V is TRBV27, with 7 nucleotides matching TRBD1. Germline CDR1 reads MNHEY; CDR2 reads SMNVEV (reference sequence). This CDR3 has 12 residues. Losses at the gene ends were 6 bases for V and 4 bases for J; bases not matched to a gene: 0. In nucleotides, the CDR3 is TGTGCCAGCAGGACAGGGAATCAGCCCCAGCATTTT. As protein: CASRTGNQPQHF.

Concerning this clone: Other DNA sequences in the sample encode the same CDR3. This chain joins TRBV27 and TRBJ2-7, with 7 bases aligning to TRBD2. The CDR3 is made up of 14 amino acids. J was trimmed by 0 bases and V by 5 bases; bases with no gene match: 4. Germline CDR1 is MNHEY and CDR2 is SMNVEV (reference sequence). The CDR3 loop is CASSRGGSSYEQYF. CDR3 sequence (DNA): TGTGCCAGCAGTAGGGGCGGGAGCTCCTACGAGCAGTACTTC.

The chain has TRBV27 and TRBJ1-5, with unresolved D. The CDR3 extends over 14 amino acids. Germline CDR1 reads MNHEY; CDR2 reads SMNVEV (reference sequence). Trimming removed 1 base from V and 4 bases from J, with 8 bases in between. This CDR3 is CASSLFDGNQPQHF. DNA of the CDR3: TGTGCCAGCAGTTTATTCGATGGGAATCAGCCCCAGCATTTT.

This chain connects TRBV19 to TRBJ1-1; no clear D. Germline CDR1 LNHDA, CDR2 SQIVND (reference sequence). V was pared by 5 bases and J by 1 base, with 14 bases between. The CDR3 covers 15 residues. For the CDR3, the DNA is TGTGCCAGTAGTCCAGAACGAGGAACGAACACTGAAGCTTTCTTT. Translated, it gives CASSPERGTNTEAFF. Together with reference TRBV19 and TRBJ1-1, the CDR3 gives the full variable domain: DGGITQSPKYLFRKEGQNVTLSCEQNLNHDAMYWYRQDPGQGLRLIYYSQIVNDFQKGDIAEGYSVSREKKESFPLTVTSAQKNPTAFYLCASSPERGTNTEAFFGQGTRLTVV.

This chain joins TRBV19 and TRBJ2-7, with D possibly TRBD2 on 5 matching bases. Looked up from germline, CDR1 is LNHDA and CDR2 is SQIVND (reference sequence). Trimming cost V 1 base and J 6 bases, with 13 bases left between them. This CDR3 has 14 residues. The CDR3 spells CASSIGPDLGEQYF. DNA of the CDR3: TGTGCCAGTAGTATAGGGCCGGACTTAGGCGAGCAGTACTTC.

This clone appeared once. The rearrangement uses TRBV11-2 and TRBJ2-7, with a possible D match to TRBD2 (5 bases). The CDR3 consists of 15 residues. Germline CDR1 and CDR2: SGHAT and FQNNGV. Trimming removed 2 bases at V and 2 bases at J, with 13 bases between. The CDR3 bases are TGTGCCAGCAGCTTACCCGACGGACTTACCTACGAGCAGTACTTC. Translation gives CASSLPDGLTYEQYF.

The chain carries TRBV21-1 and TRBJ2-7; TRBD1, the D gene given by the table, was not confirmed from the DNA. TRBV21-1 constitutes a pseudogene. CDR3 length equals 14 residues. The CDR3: CASIYRGELYEQYF. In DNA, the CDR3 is TGTGCCAGCATTTACAGGGGCGAATTGTACGAGCAGTACTTC.

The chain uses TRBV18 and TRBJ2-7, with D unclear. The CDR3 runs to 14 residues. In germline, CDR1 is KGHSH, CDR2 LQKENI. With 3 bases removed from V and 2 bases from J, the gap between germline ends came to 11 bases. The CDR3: CASSPPPEPYEQYF. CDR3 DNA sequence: TGTGCCAGCTCACCCCCTCCGGAGCCCTACGAGCAGTACTTC.

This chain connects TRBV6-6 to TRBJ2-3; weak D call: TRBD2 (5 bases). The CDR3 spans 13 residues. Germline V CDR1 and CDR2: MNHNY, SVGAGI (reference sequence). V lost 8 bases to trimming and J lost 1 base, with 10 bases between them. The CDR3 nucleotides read TGTGCCAGCGAAGCGGCCGGCACAGATACGCAGTATTTT. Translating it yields CASEAAGTDTQYF.

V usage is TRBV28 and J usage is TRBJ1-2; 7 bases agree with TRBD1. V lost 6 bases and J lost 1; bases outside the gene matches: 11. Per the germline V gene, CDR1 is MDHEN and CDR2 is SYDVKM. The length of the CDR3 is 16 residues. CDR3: CASSPRAGQFNYGYTF. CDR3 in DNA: TGTGCCAGCAGCCCCCGGGCGGGACAGTTTAACTATGGCTACACCTTC.

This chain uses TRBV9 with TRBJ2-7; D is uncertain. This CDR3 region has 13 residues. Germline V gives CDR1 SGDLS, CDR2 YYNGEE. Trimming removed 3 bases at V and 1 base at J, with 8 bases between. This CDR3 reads CASSGSKSYEQYF. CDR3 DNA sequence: TGTGCCAGCAGCGGCTCTAAGTCCTACGAGCAGTACTTC.

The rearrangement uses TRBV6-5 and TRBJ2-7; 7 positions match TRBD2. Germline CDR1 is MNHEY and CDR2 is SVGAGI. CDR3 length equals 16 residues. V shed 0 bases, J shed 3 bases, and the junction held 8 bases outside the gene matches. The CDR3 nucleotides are TGTGCCAGCAGTTACTCGGGGGGAGGGTTCTTCTACGAGCAGTACTTC. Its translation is CASSYSGGGFFYEQYF.

The CDR3 DNA reads TGTGCCAGTAGTAAGCCCCTCTACTACAATGAGCAGTTCTTC. Its protein is CASSKPLYYNEQFF. The chain uses TRBV19 and TRBJ2-1; D ambiguous. Germline CDR1 LNHDA, CDR2 SQIVND (reference sequence). This CDR3 has 14 amino acids. V was clipped by 4 bases and J by 3 bases, with 10 bases between them.

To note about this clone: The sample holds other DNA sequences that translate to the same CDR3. CDR3 protein: CASSGLAASTDTQYF. CDR3 in DNA: TGTGCCAGCAGTGGGCTAGCGGCTAGCACAGATACGCAGTATTTT. The genes are TRBV2 and TRBJ2-3; TRBD2 matches 7 bases. Germline CDR1 and CDR2: SNHLY and FYNNEI. CDR3 length: 15 residues. J was trimmed by 0 bases and V by 4 bases; bases with no gene match: 4.

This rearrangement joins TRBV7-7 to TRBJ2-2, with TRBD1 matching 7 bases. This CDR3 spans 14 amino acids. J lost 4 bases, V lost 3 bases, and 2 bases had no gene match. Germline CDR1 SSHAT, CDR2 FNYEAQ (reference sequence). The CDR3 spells CASSLNRGTGELFF. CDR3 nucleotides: TGTGCCAGCAGCTTGAACAGGGGCACCGGGGAGCTGTTTTTT.

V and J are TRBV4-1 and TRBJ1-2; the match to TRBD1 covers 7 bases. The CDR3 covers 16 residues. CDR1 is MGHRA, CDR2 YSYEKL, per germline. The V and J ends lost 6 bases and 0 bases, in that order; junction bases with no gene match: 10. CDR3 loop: CASSSWRDRSNYGYTF. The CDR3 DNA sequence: TGCGCCAGCAGTAGTTGGCGGGACAGATCTAACTATGGCTACACCTTC.

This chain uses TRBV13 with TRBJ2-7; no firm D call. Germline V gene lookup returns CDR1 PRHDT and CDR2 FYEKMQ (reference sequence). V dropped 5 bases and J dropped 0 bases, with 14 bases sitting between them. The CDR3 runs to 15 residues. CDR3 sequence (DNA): TGTGCCAGCAGCCCTATTTATTCGAGCTCCTACGAGCAGTACTTC. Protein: CASSPIYSSSYEQYF.

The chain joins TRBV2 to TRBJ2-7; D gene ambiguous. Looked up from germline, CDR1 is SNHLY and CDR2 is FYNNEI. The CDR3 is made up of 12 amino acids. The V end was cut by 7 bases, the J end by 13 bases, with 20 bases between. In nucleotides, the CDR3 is TGTGCCAGCATTGATTCTCAGCTCCACAAATACTTC. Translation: CASIDSQLHKYF.

The CDR3 here is CASSIGQGGGNEQFF. The CDR3 DNA is TGTGCCAGCAGCATCGGACAGGGGGGAGGAAATGAGCAGTTCTTC. The chain combines TRBV7-6 with TRBJ2-1, with 10 bases fitting TRBD1. CDR3 length: 15 residues. Germline V gives CDR1 SGHVS, CDR2 FNYEAQ. V dropped 5 bases and J dropped 7; count of bases not matched to a gene: 8.

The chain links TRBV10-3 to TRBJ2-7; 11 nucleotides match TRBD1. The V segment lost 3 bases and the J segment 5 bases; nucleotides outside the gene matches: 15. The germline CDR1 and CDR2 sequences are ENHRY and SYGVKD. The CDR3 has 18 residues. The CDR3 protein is CAISERTGGVQIVDEQYF. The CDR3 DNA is TGTGCCATCAGTGAACGGACAGGGGGCGTACAAATAGTCGACGAGCAGTACTTC.

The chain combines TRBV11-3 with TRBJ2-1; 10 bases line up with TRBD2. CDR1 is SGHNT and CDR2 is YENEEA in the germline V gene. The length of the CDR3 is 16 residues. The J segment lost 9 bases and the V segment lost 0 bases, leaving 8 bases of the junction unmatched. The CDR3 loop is CASSLDPGLALGEQFF. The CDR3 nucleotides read TGTGCCAGCAGCTTAGATCCGGGACTAGCGTTAGGTGAGCAGTTCTTC.

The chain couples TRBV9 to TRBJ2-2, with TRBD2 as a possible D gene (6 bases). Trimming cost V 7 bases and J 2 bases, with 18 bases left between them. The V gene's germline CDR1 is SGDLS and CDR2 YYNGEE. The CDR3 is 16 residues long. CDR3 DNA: TGTGCCAGCGGCGGGGAACTAGCATTAAACACCGGGGAGCTGTTTTTT. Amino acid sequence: CASGGELALNTGELFF.